Sequencing of this T cell receptor beta chain was carried out in a study of shared clonotypes between healthy human individuals. Generated by immunoSEQ multiplex PCR, the TCRdb table keeps only in-frame clones and is missing some. Of about 2 million clones listed, about 95% are singletons. V lost 3 bases and J lost 0, with 10 bases in between. Germline V lookup: CDR1 SGHRS, CDR2 YFSETQ. The CDR3 length is 14 residues. Naive CD8 cells lacked CD45RO and underwent positive selection for CCR7, leaving out terminally differentiated effector memory CD45RA+ cells. This rearrangement joins TRBV5-1 to TRBJ2-7; D not resolved. Sample: naive CD8+ T cells sorted from blood. This TCR was recovered from a young man in good health. CDR3 loop: CASSYDPSSYEQYF. The CDR3 nucleotides read TGCGCCAGCAGCTACGACCCTTCCTCCTACGAGCAGTACTTC.